This T cell receptor beta chain was obtained from a study of T-cell reconstitution after alpha-beta-depleted transplantation in children. Overall study results and limits: Several hundred expanded graft clones reportedly gave rise to the alpha-beta T cells present about two months after transplant. Surviving recipient T cells and thymic progenitors accounted for the high day-60 TCRbeta diversity observed in some patients. It was newly produced T cells that mostly accounted for T-cell counts and diversity one year after transplant.

Researchers prepared the TCRbeta library using unique molecular identifiers, the study reports. Via MiXCR, TCRdb re-called the PCR reads, giving one row per CDR3 protein. The sample carries about 870,000 distinct CDR3 sequences, under 20% recorded once. Comment on this clonotype: The antigen is unknown.

The receptor's source is a male patient aged 10 to 17 who had a stem cell transplant for acute lymphoblastic leukemia, so the T cells may come from the graft donor. The sample was PBMCs, mostly from graft donor cells, taken 360 days after TCRalphabeta/CD19-depleted stem cell transplant.

CDR3 amino acids: CASSLYDVLGVEAFF. CDR3 nucleotide sequence: TGTGCCAGCAGCTTATATGACGTGCTTGGGGTTGAAGCTTTCTTT. The V call is TRBV11-2, the J call TRBJ1-1; D call uncertain. CDR1 is SGHAT, CDR2 FQNNGV, per germline. The CDR3 is made up of 15 amino acids. Trimming removed 2 bases at V and 7 bases at J, with 17 bases between.